Following are 30 T cell receptor beta chains from one sample sequenced in a study of T-cell memory formation after mild COVID-19. MiXCR, run by TCRdb on the 5' RACE reads, gives a single entry per CDR3 protein. The table includes 150,000 to 200,000 distinct CDR3 sequences, around 10% detected once. Sequenced input: PBMCs or a T cell subset sorted from them (not recorded which). Receptor source: a man in his late teens or twenties who had mild COVID-19 (a few samples of this study predate the infection). Cell type and time point are not known.

This chain links TRBV6-5 with TRBJ2-4; D remains unclear. Per germline, CDR1 MNHEY and CDR2 SVGAGI. CDR3 length: 14 residues. V was pared by 2 bases and J by 7 bases, with 12 bases between. Here the CDR3 DNA reads TGTGCCAGCAGTTACGGCAGTAGAAGGAACATTCAGTACTTC. Protein sequence: CASSYGSRRNIQYF.

This clonotype came up a few times. The chain combines TRBV4-2 with TRBJ2-3; D unclear. Germline V gene data show CDR1 as LGHNA and CDR2 as YNFKEQ. V gave up 1 base and J gave up 5 bases, with 4 bases separating them. There are 12 residues in the CDR3. CDR3 sequence reads: CASSQAEDTQYF. In DNA, the CDR3 is TGTGCCAGCAGCCAAGCCGAAGATACGCAGTATTTT.

This clonotype turned up a few times. This chain uses TRBV12-3 or TRBV12-4 with TRBJ1-3, with D hard to call. The CDR3 is made up of 14 amino acids. Trimming pared 6 bases from V and 0 bases from J, leaving 9 bases between. CDR3 loop: CASSRRSSGNTIYF. The DNA of the CDR3 is TGTGCCAGCAGCAGGAGGTCCTCTGGAAACACCATATATTTT.

This sequence joins TRBV25-1 and TRBJ2-5; no clear D gene. The V and J ends lost 6 bases and 7 bases respectively, with 12 bases between them. The V gene's germline CDR1 is MGHDK and CDR2 SYGVNS. CDR3 length: 12 amino acids. The DNA of the CDR3 is TGTGCCAGCAGGGGTAGCTGGGGGACCCAGTACTTC. Translation gives CASRGSWGTQYF.

This clonotype was found many times. V is TRBV5-1 and J is TRBJ2-1, with TRBD2 matching over 11 bases. CDR1 and CDR2 (germline): SGHRS, YFSETQ. Unmatched junction bases numbered 7, after V lost 1 base and J lost 7 bases. The CDR3 has 16 residues. CDR3 nucleotide sequence: TGCGCCAGCAGCTTGTCCCTAGCGGGGGGTGCGAATGAGCAGTTCTTC. Its translation: CASSLSLAGGANEQFF.

The CDR3 region has the DNA TGTGCCAGCAGCCAAGGTGGGAGTTCGGCTGAAGCTTTCTTT. It is translated as CASSQGGSSAEAFF. The V and J genes are TRBV3-1 and TRBJ1-1, with D hard to call. Germline assignment: CDR1 LGHDT and CDR2 YNNKEL (reference sequence). The length of the CDR3 is 14 residues. V was shortened by 1 base and J by 6 bases, with 12 bases between the two germline ends. The full variable domain, rest sourced from reference TRBV3-1 and TRBJ1-1, is DTAVSQTPKYLVTQMGNDKSIKCEQNLGHDTMYWYKQDSKKFLKIMFSYNNKELIINETVPNRFSPKSPDKAHLNLHINSLELGDSAVYFCASSQGGSSAEAFFGQGTRLTVV.

In its sample, this clonotype was seen a few times. The rearrangement uses TRBV5-1 and TRBJ1-4; no firm D call. V dropped 5 bases and J dropped 5 bases, with 10 bases sitting between them. CDR1 and CDR2 from the germline V gene are SGHRS and YFSETQ. The CDR3 loop spans 13 amino acids. This CDR3 reads CASRATENEKLFF. CDR3 in DNA: TGCGCCAGCAGGGCGACGGAGAATGAAAAACTGTTTTTT.

In its sample, this clonotype was seen a few times. The V call is TRBV7-2, the J call TRBJ1-3; D is uncertain. This CDR3 contains 15 residues. Germline V gene sequence: CDR1 SGHTA, CDR2 FQGNSA. V dropped 3 bases and J dropped 0 bases, with 9 bases sitting between them. The CDR3: CASSLLFGSGNTIYF. CDR3 nucleotide sequence: TGTGCCAGCAGCTTGTTGTTCGGCTCTGGAAACACCATATATTTT. Variable domain in full (rest from reference TRBV7-2 and TRBJ1-3): GAGVSQSPSNKVTEKGKDVELRCDPISGHTALYWYRQSLGQGLEFLIYFQGNSAPDKSGLPSDRFSAERTGGSVSTLTIQRTQQEDSAVYLCASSLLFGSGNTIYFGEGSWLTVV.

The gene calls are TRBV24-1 and TRBJ1-5; 8 bases are a match to TRBD1. Germline trimming cut 7 bases from V and 5 bases from J; bases unmatched to any gene: 6. Germline values: CDR1 KGHDR, CDR2 SFDVKD. There are 14 residues in the CDR3. The DNA for the CDR3 is TGTGCCACCAGCGACAGGGGTGCGGATCAGCCCCAGCATTTT. Protein product: CATSDRGADQPQHF.

This clonotype appeared a few times. V gene TRBV7-3 combines with J gene TRBJ2-2, with D unclear. CDR1 and CDR2 from the germline V gene are SGHTA and FQGTGA. The V end lost 6 bases, the J end lost 1 base, and 12 bases lay between the germline ends. The length of the CDR3 is 15 residues. The CDR3 here is CASSPYDGNTGELFF. The CDR3 bases are TGTGCCAGCAGTCCTTATGACGGGAACACCGGGGAGCTGTTTTTT.

The gene calls are TRBV2 and TRBJ1-4; D ambiguous. Trimming cost V 4 bases and J 7 bases, with 19 bases left between them. There are 16 residues in the CDR3. Germline V gene data show CDR1 as SNHLY and CDR2 as FYNNEI. In DNA, the CDR3 is TGTGCCAGCAGTGTAGGAAATTTAACACGGCGTGAAAAACTGTTTTTT. Translating it yields CASSVGNLTRREKLFF. Based on the CDR3 plus reference TRBV2 and TRBJ1-4, the full variable domain is EPEVTQTPSHQVTQMGQEVILRCVPISNHLYFYWYRQILGQKVEFLVSFYNNEISEKSEIFDDQFSVERPDGSNFTLKIRSTKLEDSAMYFCASSVGNLTRREKLFFGSGTQLSVL.

The rearrangement uses TRBV4-3 and TRBJ2-3, with 11 positions matching TRBD2. Germline CDR1 and CDR2: LGHNA and YSLEER. The CDR3 runs to 17 residues. With 4 bases clipped from V and 1 base from J, the junction kept 7 bases outside the gene matches. The DNA of the CDR3 is TGCGCCAGCAGCCGCACGTTGACTAGCGGGGGCACAGATACGCAGTATTTT. The encoded protein is CASSRTLTSGGTDTQYF.

This clonotype was detected a few times. V is TRBV4-3 and J is TRBJ1-2; D unclear. Germline V gene data show CDR1 as LGHNA and CDR2 as YSLEER. The V and J ends lost 1 base and 1 base respectively, with 4 bases between them. The CDR3 is 13 amino acids. The CDR3 coding sequence is TGCGCCAGCAGCCAAGGTCTTAACTATGGCTACACCTTC. It is translated as CASSQGLNYGYTF.

The V call is TRBV7-8, the J call TRBJ1-6; tentatively, D is TRBD1 (6 bases). The length of the CDR3 is 16 residues. Germline-derived CDR1 and CDR2 are SGHVS and FQNEAQ. The V end lost 2 bases, the J end lost 9 bases, and 17 bases lay between the germline ends. The DNA of the CDR3 is TGTGCCAGCAGCTTAAAGGGCACAGGGAGGACTTCACCCCTCCACTTT. Its translation: CASSLKGTGRTSPLHF.

This clonotype came up a few times. The chain is built from TRBV24-1 and TRBJ2-3, with D perhaps given as TRBD1 or TRBD2 (6 bases each). V lost 10 bases and J lost 6, with 16 bases in between. This CDR3 has 13 amino acids. Looked up from germline, CDR1 is KGHDR and CDR2 is SFDVKD. The CDR3 sequence is CATGSGGEDTQYF. As DNA, the CDR3 is TGTGCCACAGGGTCCGGGGGCGAGGATACGCAGTATTTT.

V and J are TRBV10-3 and TRBJ2-1; D remains ambiguous. This CDR3 has 13 amino acids. Germline CDR1 is ENHRY and CDR2 is SYGVKD. Trimming pared 2 bases from V and 4 bases from J, leaving 6 bases between. The CDR3, as DNA: TGTGCCATCAGTGAGGGCCAATACAATGAGCAGTTCTTC. Translated: CAISEGQYNEQFF.

This rearrangement joins TRBV4-1 to TRBJ1-1, with TRBD1 as a possible D gene (6 bases). The V gene's germline CDR1 is MGHRA and CDR2 YSYEKL. V shed 0 bases and J shed 3 bases, with 20 bases lying between them. This CDR3 has 18 residues. The CDR3 reads CASSQDRGRGTTDTEAFF. CDR3 in DNA: TGCGCCAGCAGCCAAGACAGGGGACGAGGGACTACAGACACTGAAGCTTTCTTT.

This clonotype was detected many times. The chain combines TRBV7-3 with TRBJ2-3; a weak D match, TRBD1 (6 bases). The germline V and J ends were trimmed by 2 bases and 12 bases, with 12 bases remaining between them. This CDR3 has 12 amino acids. CDR1 and CDR2 from the germline V gene are SGHTA and FQGTGA. In DNA form, the CDR3 reads TGTGCCAGCAGCTTAGATCGGGACAAACAGTATTTT. As protein: CASSLDRDKQYF.

This clonotype has more than one count but fewer than ten. V is TRBV24-1 and J is TRBJ2-2, with unresolved D. The CDR3 extends over 13 amino acids. V lost 11 bases, J lost 2 bases, and 11 bases lay in between. The germline gives CDR1 KGHDR, CDR2 SFDVKD. DNA for the CDR3: TGTGCCAGCCAGGACGAAAACACCGGGGAGCTGTTTTTT. It is translated as CASQDENTGELFF.

This chain joins TRBV19 and TRBJ1-6; D remains unclear. From germline, CDR1 is LNHDA and CDR2 SQIVND (reference sequence). The CDR3 is 14 amino acids. Trimming shortened V by 6 bases and J by 9 bases, and 15 bases separated the two germline ends. The CDR3 DNA is TGTGCCAGTAGAAGGTCCTCCGGCGGTTCACCCCTCCACTTT. Residues: CASRRSSGGSPLHF. Full variable domain (remainder filled in from reference TRBV19 and TRBJ1-6): DGGITQSPKYLFRKEGQNVTLSCEQNLNHDAMYWYRQDPGQGLRLIYYSQIVNDFQKGDIAEGYSVSREKKESFPLTVTSAQKNPTAFYLCASRRSSGGSPLHFGNGTRLTVT.

This clonotype was seen ten or more times. The chain is built from TRBV29-1 and TRBJ2-2, with D perhaps matching TRBD2 (5 bases). CDR3 length: 15 residues. Germline V gene lookup returns CDR1 SQVTM and CDR2 ANQGSEA. Deletions cut 5 bases from V and 0 bases from J, with 13 bases between. CDR3 loop: CSVRSGLANTGELFF. Here the CDR3 DNA reads TGCAGCGTTCGAAGCGGACTCGCGAACACCGGGGAGCTGTTTTTT.

This clonotype has a count of ten or more. V is TRBV20-1 and J is TRBJ2-3, with D hard to call. This CDR3 spans 12 amino acids. V lost 6 bases, J lost 6 bases, and 13 bases lay in between. CDR1 is DFQATT and CDR2 is SNEGSKA in the germline V gene (reference sequence). The CDR3 spells CSALGPGDTQYF. The CDR3 DNA sequence: TGCAGTGCCTTAGGGCCGGGCGATACGCAGTATTTT.

J is TRBJ2-7 and V is TRBV29-1; D might be TRBD1 or TRBD2, each matching 5 bases. The CDR3 contains 15 residues. The V end was cut by 6 bases, the J end by 7 bases, with 25 bases between. Germline V CDR1 and CDR2: SQVTM, ANQGSEA. CDR3 sequence (DNA): TGCAGCGTCGCCGGGGATCGGGACCTTCCTTATGAGCAGTACTTC. Translated: CSVAGDRDLPYEQYF.

This clonotype was observed at least ten times. V and J are TRBV7-9 and TRBJ1-1; D gene uncertain. The CDR3 totals 10 residues. The germline V gene encodes CDR1 SEHNR and CDR2 FQNEAQ (reference sequence). V lost 11 bases and J 7 bases, leaving 11 bases between the germline ends. The chain's CDR3 is CAGAEVEAFF. The CDR3 region has the DNA TGTGCCGGCGCCGAGGTTGAAGCTTTCTTT. Drawing the rest from reference TRBV7-9 and TRBJ1-1, the complete variable domain is DTGVSQNPRHKITKRGQNVTFRCDPISEHNRLYWYRQTLGQGPEFLTYFQNEAQLEKSRLLSDRFSAERPKGSFSTLEIQRTEQGDSAMYLCAGAEVEAFFGQGTRLTVV.

This clonotype was detected only a few times. The chain couples TRBV7-2 to TRBJ2-3; 9 bases agree with TRBD2. With 1 base clipped from V and 4 bases from J, the junction kept 6 bases outside the gene matches. The CDR3 totals 16 residues. Germline V gene lookup returns CDR1 SGHTA and CDR2 FQGNSA. Here the CDR3 reads CASSLDGGGAADTQYF. For the CDR3, the DNA is TGTGCCAGCAGCTTAGATGGCGGGGGGGCCGCAGATACGCAGTATTTT. Combining the CDR3 with reference TRBV7-2 and TRBJ2-3 gives the whole variable domain GAGVSQSPSNKVTEKGKDVELRCDPISGHTALYWYRQSLGQGLEFLIYFQGNSAPDKSGLPSDRFSAERTGGSVSTLTIQRTQQEDSAVYLCASSLDGGGAADTQYFGPGTRLTVL.

This clonotype was counted only a few times. The chain combines TRBV20-1 with TRBJ1-1, with D unresolved. Trimming cost V 5 bases and J 0 bases, with 10 bases left between them. This CDR3 comprises 13 residues. Germline V gene sequence: CDR1 DFQATT, CDR2 SNEGSKA (reference sequence). CDR3 bases: TGCAGTGCTGTACGTGAGATGAACACTGAAGCTTTCTTT. It translates to CSAVREMNTEAFF.

The chain joins TRBV7-8 to TRBJ1-1; D not certain. The germline CDR1 and CDR2 sequences are SGHVS and FQNEAQ. This CDR3 is 13 amino acids long. Trimming pared 5 bases from V and 6 bases from J, leaving 13 bases between. The CDR3 spells CASSPDGQAEAFF. The CDR3 DNA follows: TGTGCCAGCAGCCCAGACGGGCAAGCTGAAGCTTTCTTT.

This clonotype has only a few counts. V usage is TRBV10-3 and J usage is TRBJ2-4; D uncertain. The V gene lost 3 bases and the J gene lost 1 base, with 13 bases spanning the gap. Germline V lookup: CDR1 ENHRY, CDR2 SYGVKD. The CDR3 has 16 amino acids. The CDR3 DNA reads as TGTGCCATCAGTGAACGTGCTGGGGTGGCCAAAAACATTCAGTACTTC. As protein: CAISERAGVAKNIQYF.

This clonotype was recorded a few times. The V and J genes are TRBV12-3 or TRBV12-4 and TRBJ2-2; D is perhaps TRBD1 (5 bases). The CDR3 totals 12 residues. Trimming cost V 5 bases and J 6 bases, with 7 bases left between them. The CDR3 DNA is TGTGCCAGCAGTCTAGGGGCCGGGGAGCTGTTTTTT. This sequence encodes CASSLGAGELFF.

This clonotype has at least ten counts. The rearrangement joins TRBV29-1 to TRBJ1-1; D is undetermined. The CDR3 runs to 12 residues. Germline values: CDR1 SQVTM, CDR2 ANQGSEA. V was clipped by 5 bases and J by 4 bases, with 11 bases between them. CDR3 amino acids: CSVKEMGTEAFF. The CDR3 nucleotides are TGCAGCGTTAAGGAGATGGGCACTGAAGCTTTCTTT.